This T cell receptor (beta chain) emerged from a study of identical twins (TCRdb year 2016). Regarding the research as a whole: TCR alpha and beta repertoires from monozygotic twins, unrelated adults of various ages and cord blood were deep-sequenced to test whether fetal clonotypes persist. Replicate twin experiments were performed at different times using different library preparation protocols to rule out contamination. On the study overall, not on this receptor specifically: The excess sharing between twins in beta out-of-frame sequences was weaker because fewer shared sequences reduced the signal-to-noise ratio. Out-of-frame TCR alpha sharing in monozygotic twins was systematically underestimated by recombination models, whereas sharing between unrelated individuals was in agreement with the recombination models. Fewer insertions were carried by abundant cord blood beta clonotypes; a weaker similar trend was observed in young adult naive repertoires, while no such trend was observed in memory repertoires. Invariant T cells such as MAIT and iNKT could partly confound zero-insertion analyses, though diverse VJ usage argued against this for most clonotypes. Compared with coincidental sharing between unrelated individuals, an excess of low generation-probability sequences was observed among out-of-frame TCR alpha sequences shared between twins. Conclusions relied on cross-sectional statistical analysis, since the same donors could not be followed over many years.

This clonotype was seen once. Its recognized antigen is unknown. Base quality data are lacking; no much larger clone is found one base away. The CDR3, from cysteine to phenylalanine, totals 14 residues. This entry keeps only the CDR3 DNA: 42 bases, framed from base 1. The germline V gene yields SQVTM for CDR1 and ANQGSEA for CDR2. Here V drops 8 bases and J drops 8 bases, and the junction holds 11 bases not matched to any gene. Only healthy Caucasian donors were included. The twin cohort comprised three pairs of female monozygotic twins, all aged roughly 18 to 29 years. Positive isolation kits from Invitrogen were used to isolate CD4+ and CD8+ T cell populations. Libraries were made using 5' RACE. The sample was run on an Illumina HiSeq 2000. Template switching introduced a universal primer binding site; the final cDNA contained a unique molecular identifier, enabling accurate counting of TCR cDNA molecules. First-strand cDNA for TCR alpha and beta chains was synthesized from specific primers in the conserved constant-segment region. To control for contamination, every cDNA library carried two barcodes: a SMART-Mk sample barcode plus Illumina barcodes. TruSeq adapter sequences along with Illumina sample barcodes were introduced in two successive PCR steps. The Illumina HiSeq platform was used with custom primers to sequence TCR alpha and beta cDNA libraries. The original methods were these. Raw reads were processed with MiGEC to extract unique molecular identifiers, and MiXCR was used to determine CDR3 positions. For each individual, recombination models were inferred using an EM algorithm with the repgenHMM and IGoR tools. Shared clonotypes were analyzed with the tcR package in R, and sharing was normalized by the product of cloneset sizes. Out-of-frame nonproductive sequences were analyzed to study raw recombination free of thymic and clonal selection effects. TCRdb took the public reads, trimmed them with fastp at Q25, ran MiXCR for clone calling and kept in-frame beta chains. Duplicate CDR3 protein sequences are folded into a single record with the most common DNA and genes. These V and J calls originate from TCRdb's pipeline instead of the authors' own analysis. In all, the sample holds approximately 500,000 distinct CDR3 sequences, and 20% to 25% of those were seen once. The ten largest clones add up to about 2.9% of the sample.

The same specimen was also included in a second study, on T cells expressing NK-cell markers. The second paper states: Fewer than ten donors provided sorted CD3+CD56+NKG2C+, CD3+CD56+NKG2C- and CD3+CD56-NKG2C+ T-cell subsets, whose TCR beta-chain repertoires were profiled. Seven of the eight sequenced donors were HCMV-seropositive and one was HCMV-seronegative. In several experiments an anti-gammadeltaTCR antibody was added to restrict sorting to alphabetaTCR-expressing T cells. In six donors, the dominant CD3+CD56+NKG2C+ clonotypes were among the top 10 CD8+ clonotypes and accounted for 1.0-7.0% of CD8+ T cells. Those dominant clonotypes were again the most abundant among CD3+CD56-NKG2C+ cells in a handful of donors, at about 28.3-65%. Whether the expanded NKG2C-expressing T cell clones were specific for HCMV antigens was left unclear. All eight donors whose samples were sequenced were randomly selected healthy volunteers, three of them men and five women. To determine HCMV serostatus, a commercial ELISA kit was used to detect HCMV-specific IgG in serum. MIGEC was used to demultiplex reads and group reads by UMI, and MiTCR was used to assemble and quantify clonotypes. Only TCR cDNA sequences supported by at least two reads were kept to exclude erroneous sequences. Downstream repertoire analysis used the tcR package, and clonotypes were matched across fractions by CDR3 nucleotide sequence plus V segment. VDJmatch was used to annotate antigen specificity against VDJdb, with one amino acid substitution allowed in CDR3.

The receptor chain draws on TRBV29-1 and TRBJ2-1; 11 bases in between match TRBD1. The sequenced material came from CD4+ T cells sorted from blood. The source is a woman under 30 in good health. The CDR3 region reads CSTGGTGGGDEQFF. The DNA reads TGCAGCACCGGGGGGACAGGGGGAGGGGATGAGCAGTTCTTC.